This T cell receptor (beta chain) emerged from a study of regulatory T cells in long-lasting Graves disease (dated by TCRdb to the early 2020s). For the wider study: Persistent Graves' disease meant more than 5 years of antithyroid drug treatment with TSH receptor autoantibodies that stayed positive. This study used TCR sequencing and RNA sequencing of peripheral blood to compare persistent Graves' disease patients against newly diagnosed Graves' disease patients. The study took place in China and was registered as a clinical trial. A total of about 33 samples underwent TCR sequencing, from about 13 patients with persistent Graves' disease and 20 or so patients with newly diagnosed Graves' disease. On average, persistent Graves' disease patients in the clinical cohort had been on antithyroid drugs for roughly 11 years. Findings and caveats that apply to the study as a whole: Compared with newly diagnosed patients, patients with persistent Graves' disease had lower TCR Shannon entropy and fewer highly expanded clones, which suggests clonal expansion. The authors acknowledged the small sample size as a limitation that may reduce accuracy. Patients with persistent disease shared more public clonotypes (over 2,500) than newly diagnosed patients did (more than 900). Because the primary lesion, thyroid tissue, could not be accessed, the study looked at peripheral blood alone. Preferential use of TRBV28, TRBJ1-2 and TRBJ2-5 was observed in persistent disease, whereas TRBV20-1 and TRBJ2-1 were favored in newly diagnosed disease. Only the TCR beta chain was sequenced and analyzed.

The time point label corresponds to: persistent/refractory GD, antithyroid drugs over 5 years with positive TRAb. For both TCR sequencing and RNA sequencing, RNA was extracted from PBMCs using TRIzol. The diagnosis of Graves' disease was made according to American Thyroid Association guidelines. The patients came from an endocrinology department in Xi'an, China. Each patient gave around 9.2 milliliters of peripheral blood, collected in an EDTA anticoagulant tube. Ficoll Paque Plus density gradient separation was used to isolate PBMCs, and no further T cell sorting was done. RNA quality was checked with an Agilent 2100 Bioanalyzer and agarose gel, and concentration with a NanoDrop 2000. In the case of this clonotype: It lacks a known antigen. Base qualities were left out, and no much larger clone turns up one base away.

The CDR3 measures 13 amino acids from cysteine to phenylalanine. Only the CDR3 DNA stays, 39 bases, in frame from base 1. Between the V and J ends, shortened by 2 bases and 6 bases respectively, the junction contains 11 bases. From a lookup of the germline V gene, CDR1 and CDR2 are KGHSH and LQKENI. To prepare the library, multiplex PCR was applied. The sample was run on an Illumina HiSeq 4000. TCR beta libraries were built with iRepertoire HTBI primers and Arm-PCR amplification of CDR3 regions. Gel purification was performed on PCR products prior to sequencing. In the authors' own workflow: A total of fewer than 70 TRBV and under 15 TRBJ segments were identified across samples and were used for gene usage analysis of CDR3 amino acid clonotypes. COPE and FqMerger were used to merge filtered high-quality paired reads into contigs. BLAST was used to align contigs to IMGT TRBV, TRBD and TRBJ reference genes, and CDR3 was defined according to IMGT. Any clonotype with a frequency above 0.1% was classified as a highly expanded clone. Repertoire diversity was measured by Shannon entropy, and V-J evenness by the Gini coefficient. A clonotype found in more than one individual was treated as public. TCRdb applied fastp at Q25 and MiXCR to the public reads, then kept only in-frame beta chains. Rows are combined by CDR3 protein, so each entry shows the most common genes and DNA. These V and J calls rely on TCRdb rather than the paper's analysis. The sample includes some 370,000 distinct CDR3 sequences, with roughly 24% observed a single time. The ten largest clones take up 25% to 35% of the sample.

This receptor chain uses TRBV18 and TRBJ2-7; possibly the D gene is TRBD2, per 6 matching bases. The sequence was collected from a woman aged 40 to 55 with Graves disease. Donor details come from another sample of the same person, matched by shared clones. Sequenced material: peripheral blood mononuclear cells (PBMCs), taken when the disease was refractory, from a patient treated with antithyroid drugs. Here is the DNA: TGTGCCAGCTCACCATATCGGGAGAGCGAGCAGTACTTC. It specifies CASSPYRESEQYF.